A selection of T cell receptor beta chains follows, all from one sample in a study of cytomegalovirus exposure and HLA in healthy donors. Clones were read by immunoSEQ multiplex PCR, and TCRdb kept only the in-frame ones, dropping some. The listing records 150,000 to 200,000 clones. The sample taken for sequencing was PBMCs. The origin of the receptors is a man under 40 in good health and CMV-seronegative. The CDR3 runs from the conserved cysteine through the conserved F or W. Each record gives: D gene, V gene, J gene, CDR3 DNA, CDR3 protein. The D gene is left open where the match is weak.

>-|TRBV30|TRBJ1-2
TGTGCCTGGACTAGTTACGGGACAAGCCGTGGCTACACCTTC
CAWTSYGTSRGYTF
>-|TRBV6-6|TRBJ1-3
TGTGCCAGCCTAGGAAGTGCAGGACTTTCTGGAAACACCATATATTTT
CASLGSAGLSGNTIYF
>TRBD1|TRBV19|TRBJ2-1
TGTGCCAGTAGTACGACAGGGGGGGTGGACAATGAGCAGTTCTTC
CASSTTGGVDNEQFF
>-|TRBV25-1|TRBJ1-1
TGTGCCAGCAGTGAATATGAGCCCCTGAACACTGAAGCTTTCTTT
CASSEYEPLNTEAFF
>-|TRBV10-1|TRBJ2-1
TGCGCCAGCAGTGAGTCGGCCCTAGCGTATGAGCAGTTCTTC
CASSESALAYEQFF
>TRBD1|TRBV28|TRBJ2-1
TGTGCCAGCAGTTTGATAGACAGGGACAATGAGCAGTTCTTC
CASSLIDRDNEQFF
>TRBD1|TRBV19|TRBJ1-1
TGTGCCAGTAACCATATAGAAACAGGGGGCACTGAAGCTTTCTTT
CASNHIETGGTEAFF
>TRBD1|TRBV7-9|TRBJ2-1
TGTGCCAGCAGCTTTCCGGGACAGGGCCTCTATGAGCAGTTCTTC
CASSFPGQGLYEQFF
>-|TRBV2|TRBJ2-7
TGTGCCAGCAGTGAACAGTACTACGAGCAGTACTTC
CASSEQYYEQYF
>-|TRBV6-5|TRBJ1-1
TGTGCCAGCAGTTATATCCGGGACACTGAAGCTTTCTTT
CASSYIRDTEAFF
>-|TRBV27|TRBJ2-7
TGTGCCAGCATTTTTCCGTACTACGAGCAGTACTTC
CASIFPYYEQYF
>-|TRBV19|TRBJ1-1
TGTGCCAGTAGTTTTTTGGGAGAGAGGACTGAAGCTTTCTTT
CASSFLGERTEAFF
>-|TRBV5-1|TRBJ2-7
TGCGCCAGCAGCTTGGCCCCCGGATGGAGAGACGACGAGCAGTACTTC
CASSLAPGWRDDEQYF
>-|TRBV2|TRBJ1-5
TGTGCCAGCAGGCAGGGAGGTGATCAGCCCCAGCATTTT
CASRQGGDQPQHF
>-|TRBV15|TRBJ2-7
TGTGCCACCTGTCCCCGCCAGGTGAGCTCCTACGAGCAGTACTTC
CATCPRQVSSYEQYF
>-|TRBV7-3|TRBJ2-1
TGTGCCAGCAGCTCTCCCGGGGAAAGCTCCTACAATGAGCAGTTCTTC
CASSSPGESSYNEQFF
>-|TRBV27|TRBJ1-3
TGTGCCAGCAGTTACGCGGCCGGAGCTGGAAACACCATATATTTT
CASSYAAGAGNTIYF
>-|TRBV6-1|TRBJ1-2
TGTGCCAGCAGCCCTAGGACAGAGAGCTATGGCTACACCTTC
CASSPRTESYGYTF
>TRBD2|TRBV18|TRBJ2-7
TGTGCCAGCTCACCCCTGGGGGGGGTAGACGAGCAGTACTTC
CASSPLGGVDEQYF
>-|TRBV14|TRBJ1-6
TGTGCCAGCAGCCTGACAGTCTCACCCCTCCACTTT
CASSLTVSPLHF
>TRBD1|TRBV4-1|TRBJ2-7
TGCGCCAGCAGCCATGCGGACAGGAGCTCCTACGAGCAGTACTTC
CASSHADRSSYEQYF
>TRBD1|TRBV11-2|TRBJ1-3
TGTGCCAGCAGCTTAGATATTACAGGGGTTGGAAACACCATATATTTT
CASSLDITGVGNTIYF
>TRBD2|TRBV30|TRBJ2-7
TGTGCCTGGAGTCCCCCACAGGGGCAAGTCGTTAGCGGGAGATTCCCCTACGAGCAGTACTTC
CAWSPPQGQVVSGRFPYEQYF
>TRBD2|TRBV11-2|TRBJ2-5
TGTGCCAGCAGCTCATCGACCGGGACTAGTCCCCGGGAGACCCAGTACTTC
CASSSSTGTSPRETQYF
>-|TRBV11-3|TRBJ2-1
TGTGCCAGCAGCTTAATGGCTGGCAATGAGCAGTTCTTC
CASSLMAGNEQFF
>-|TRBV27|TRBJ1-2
TGTGCCAGCAGTAACAGTATACTTAACTATGGCTACACCTTC
CASSNSILNYGYTF
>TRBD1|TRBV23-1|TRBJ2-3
TGCGCCAGCAGTCAAGCACACAGGGGGCAGAGCACAGATACGCAGTATTTT
CASSQAHRGQSTDTQYF